These 15 T cell receptor beta chains share one sample of origin, sequenced in a study of vaccination and CD4 T cells after COVID-19. Sequenced with the Oncomine TCR Beta short-read assay was DNA taken from cultured CD4+ T cells. TCRdb reprocessed the PCR reads via MiXCR and lists one record per CDR3 protein. The sample holds over 10,000 distinct CDR3 sequences, roughly 32% seen once. No cognate antigen is known for these TCRs. The treatment here: roughly 10-day PBMC culture with coronavirus spike peptide pools or control peptides (ViraFEST assay). The sample was cultured CD4+ T cells from blood. The receptors stem from a human donor with COVID-19.

CDR3 in DNA: TGTGCCAGCAGTGTTTCAGCGCGGGGGGGCCAGGGTGAGCAGTTCTTC. Translation: CASSVSARGGQGEQFF. The chain is built from TRBV6-1 and TRBJ2-1; TRBD2 matches 9 bases. V dropped 4 bases and J dropped 9; count of bases not matched to a gene: 13. This CDR3 contains 16 residues. Germline V gene sequence: CDR1 MNHNS, CDR2 SASEGT.

This clonotype is medium-sized in the sample. The CDR3 region is CASTLSFNTEAFF. The CDR3 nucleotides are TGTGCCAGTACCTTGTCGTTTAACACTGAAGCTTTCTTT. The chain has TRBV19 and TRBJ1-1; D is unclear. Germline V gene sequence: CDR1 LNHDA, CDR2 SQIVND (reference sequence). V lost 7 bases, J lost 2 bases, and 11 bases lay in between. The CDR3 spans 13 residues. The whole variable domain, remainder taken from reference TRBV19 and TRBJ1-1, is DGGITQSPKYLFRKEGQNVTLSCEQNLNHDAMYWYRQDPGQGLRLIYYSQIVNDFQKGDIAEGYSVSREKKESFPLTVTSAQKNPTAFYLCASTLSFNTEAFFGQGTRLTVV.

This sequence joins TRBV5-1 and TRBJ1-2; 12 nucleotides match TRBD1. CDR3 size: 16 residues. The V and J ends lost 4 bases and 4 bases, in that order; junction bases with no gene match: 8. From germline, CDR1 is SGHRS and CDR2 YFSETQ. In nucleotides, the CDR3 is TGCGCCAGCAGCGTCGACCCGGGACAGGGGGCCTATGGCTACACCTTC. It specifies CASSVDPGQGAYGYTF. The whole variable domain, filled in from reference TRBV5-1 and TRBJ1-2, reads KAGVTQTPRYLIKTRGQQVTLSCSPISGHRSVSWYQQTPGQGLQFLFEYFSETQRNKGNFPGRFSGRQFSNSRSEMNVSTLELGDSALYLCASSVDPGQGAYGYTFGSGTRLTVV.

This clonotype has only a few counts. This chain uses TRBV5-1 with TRBJ2-5, with 7 bases matching TRBD2. CDR1 is SGHRS, CDR2 YFSETQ, per germline. V trimming: 5 bases; J trimming: 1 base; junction bases outside the gene matches: 5. The CDR3 has 14 amino acids. CDR3 nucleotide sequence: TGCGCCAGCAGGTCCGGGGGGTTCCAAGAGACCCAGTACTTC. This encodes CASRSGGFQETQYF.

This clonotype appeared a few times. The chain recombines TRBV30 with TRBJ1-1; D gene uncertain. The CDR3 spans 12 residues. The germline V gene encodes CDR1 GTSNPN and CDR2 SVGIG (reference sequence). The V and J ends lost 4 bases and 3 bases respectively, with 9 bases between them. DNA of the CDR3: TGTGCCTGGACTTCGAGGGACACTGAAGCTTTCTTT. Its protein is CAWTSRDTEAFF.

The chain couples TRBV6-1 to TRBJ2-7; D possibly corresponds to TRBD1 (7 bases). Germline assignment: CDR1 MNHNS and CDR2 SASEGT. V was shortened by 8 bases and J by 6 bases, with 20 bases between the two germline ends. The CDR3 totals 14 residues. The CDR3 nucleotides read TGTGCCAGCTCGCGGGACAGCGCTACCGCCGAGCAGTACTTC. Its translation: CASSRDSATAEQYF.

The J gene is TRBJ1-1, the V gene TRBV2; 9 bases map to TRBD1. The trim removed 5 bases at V and 1 base at J, leaving 5 bases unmatched. The CDR3 has 15 amino acids. Germline lookup yields CDR1 SNHLY and CDR2 FYNNEI. The CDR3 DNA reads as TGTGCCAGCAGTCCGGACAGGGGAGAGAACACTGAAGCTTTCTTT. Its protein product is CASSPDRGENTEAFF.

The chain combines TRBV5-4 with TRBJ2-7; TRBD1 agrees at 9 bases. The CDR3 runs to 16 residues. Germline assignment: CDR1 SGHNT and CDR2 YYREEE (reference sequence). V trimming: 4 bases; J trimming: 3 bases; junction bases outside the gene matches: 11. CDR3 residues: CASSPDPGQGDYEQYF. CDR3 bases: TGTGCCAGCAGCCCAGACCCGGGACAGGGAGACTACGAGCAGTACTTC.

In this sample, this clonotype turned up a few times. The chain links TRBV24-1 to TRBJ1-5, with D tentatively TRBD1 (5 bases). CDR1 KGHDR and CDR2 SFDVKD come from the germline V gene. CDR3 length: 17 amino acids. Between the trimmed V and J ends, which lost 2 bases and 6 bases, there was a span of 19 bases. This chain's CDR3 is CATSDSRQISGFQPQHF. CDR3 bases: TGTGCCACCAGTGATTCAAGACAGATAAGTGGTTTTCAGCCCCAGCATTTT.

The CDR3 bases are TGTGCCAGCAGCTTAGCGGGGGGGAACACCGGGGAGCTGTTTTTT. It encodes CASSLAGGNTGELFF. V gene TRBV7-2 combines with J gene TRBJ2-2, with D tentatively TRBD2 (6 bases). The V and J ends lost 0 bases and 1 base respectively, with 6 bases between them. CDR1 and CDR2 (germline): SGHTA, FQGNSA. The CDR3 sequence is 15 residues long. The full variable domain, rest sourced from reference TRBV7-2 and TRBJ2-2, is GAGVSQSPSNKVTEKGKDVELRCDPISGHTALYWYRQSLGQGLEFLIYFQGNSAPDKSGLPSDRFSAERTGGSVSTLTIQRTQQEDSAVYLCASSLAGGNTGELFFGEGSRLTVL.

This clonotype is labeled as medium-sized (0.01 to 0.1%). The CDR3 sequence is CASSPTPGRPQHF. The CDR3 DNA reads as TGCGCCAGCAGCCCGACCCCAGGACGGCCCCAGCATTTT. This chain connects TRBV10-1 to TRBJ1-5; D gene uncertain. CDR3 length: 13 amino acids. Germline V gene sequence: CDR1 WNHNN, CDR2 SYGVQD (reference sequence). V was clipped by 6 bases and J by 9 bases, with 15 bases between them.

This clonotype was observed a handful of times. The chain carries TRBV24-1 and TRBJ1-4; 10 nucleotides match TRBD1. CDR1 is KGHDR and CDR2 is SFDVKD in the germline V gene. The CDR3 is 15 amino acids. Germline trimming cut 5 bases from V and 8 bases from J; bases unmatched to any gene: 7. The CDR3 coding sequence is TGTGCCACCAGTGCCCTGACAGGGGGCGACGAAAAACTGTTTTTT. It yields the protein CATSALTGGDEKLFF.

In this sample, this clonotype turned up once. This chain uses TRBV24-1 with TRBJ2-2; D unresolved. The germline CDR1 and CDR2 sequences are KGHDR and SFDVKD. The CDR3 is 13 residues long. Trimming removed 4 bases from V and 5 bases from J, with 7 bases in between. For the CDR3, the DNA is TGTGCCACCAGTGAAAGAGGAACCGGGGAGCTGTTTTTT. It yields the protein CATSERGTGELFF.

J is TRBJ2-1 and V is TRBV9; 12 bases agree with TRBD2. The junction had 4 bases not matched to a gene; V was cut back by 0 bases and J by 9 bases. This CDR3 region has 15 residues. In germline, CDR1 is SGDLS, CDR2 YYNGEE. This CDR3 reads CASSVGLAGESEQFF. CDR3 nucleotide sequence: TGTGCCAGCAGCGTAGGACTAGCGGGGGAAAGTGAGCAGTTCTTC.

This clonotype was recorded once. J is TRBJ1-6 and V is TRBV5-5; TRBD1 agrees at 7 bases. Losses at the gene ends were 2 bases for V and 9 bases for J; bases not matched to a gene: 23. Germline V lookup: CDR1 SGHKS, CDR2 YYEKEE (reference sequence). There are 20 residues in the CDR3. CDR3 nucleotides: TGTGCCAGCAGCTTAATTCTGCCGACAGGGTGGTTCGGGTCCCCTTCACCCCTCCACTTT. Protein: CASSLILPTGWFGSPSPLHF.